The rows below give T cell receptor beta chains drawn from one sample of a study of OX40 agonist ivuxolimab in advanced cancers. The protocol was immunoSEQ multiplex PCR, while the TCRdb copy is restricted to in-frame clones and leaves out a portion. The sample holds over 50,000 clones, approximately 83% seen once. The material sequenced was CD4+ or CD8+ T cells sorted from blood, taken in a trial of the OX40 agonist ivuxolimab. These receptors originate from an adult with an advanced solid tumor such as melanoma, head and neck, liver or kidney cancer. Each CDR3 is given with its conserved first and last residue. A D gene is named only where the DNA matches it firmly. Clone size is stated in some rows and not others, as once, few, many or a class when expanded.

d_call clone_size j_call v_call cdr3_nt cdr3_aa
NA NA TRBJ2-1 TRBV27 TGTGCCAGCAGTTTCGACAGGAGCTCCTACAATGAGCAGTTCTTC CASSFDRSSYNEQFF
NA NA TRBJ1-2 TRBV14 TGTGCCAGCAGCCCGGTGACGGGGGCGGCCTATGGCTACACCTTC CASSPVTGAAYGYTF
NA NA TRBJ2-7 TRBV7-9 TGTGCCAGCAGCGTACAGGGAAATGCAGACGAGCAGTACTTC CASSVQGNADEQYF
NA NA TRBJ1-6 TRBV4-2 TGTGCCAGCAGCCTCTATCGGGGGGTGGGGAATTCACCCCTCCACTTT CASSLYRGVGNSPLHF
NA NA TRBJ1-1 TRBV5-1 TGCGCCAGCAGCTCGGATCTGGGGATCCCTGAAGCTTTCTTT CASSSDLGIPEAFF
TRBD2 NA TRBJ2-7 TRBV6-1 TGTGCCAGCAGCGGGCGGGGGGCCTCCTACGAGCAGTACTTC CASSGRGASYEQYF
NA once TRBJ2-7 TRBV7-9 TGTGCCAGCAGCTTTAACCCCGGGACAACTAACCACGAGCAGTACTTC CASSFNPGTTNHEQYF
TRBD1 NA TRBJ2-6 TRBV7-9 TGTGCCAGCAGCACCATACAGGGGACTGGGGCCAACGTCCTGACTTTC CASSTIQGTGANVLTF
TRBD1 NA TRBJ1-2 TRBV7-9 TGTGCCAGCATAGACAGGGGGGGACCTTTCTATGGCTACACCTTC CASIDRGGPFYGYTF
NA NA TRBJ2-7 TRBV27 TGTGCCTCCGCACGGGAGTGGGGGAACTCCTACGAGCAGTACTTC CASAREWGNSYEQYF
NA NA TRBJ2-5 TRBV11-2 TGTGCCAGCAGCTTGGGGTCCCAAGAGACCCAGTACTTC CASSLGSQETQYF
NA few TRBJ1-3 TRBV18 TGTGCCAGCTCACAGCGAAACAGGGCTGATGGAAACACCATATATTTT CASSQRNRADGNTIYF
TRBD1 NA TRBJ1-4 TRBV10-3 TGTGCCATCAGTGAGGGGACAGGCCCTAATGAAAAACTGTTTTTT CAISEGTGPNEKLFF
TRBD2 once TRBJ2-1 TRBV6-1 TGTGCCAGCAGTGACAGCGGGACTACCTACAATGAGCAGTTCTTC CASSDSGTTYNEQFF
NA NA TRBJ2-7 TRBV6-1 TGTGCCAGCGGGGACTTCACCTACGAGCAGTACTTC CASGDFTYEQYF
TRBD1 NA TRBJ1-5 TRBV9 TGTGCCAGCAGCGTAGGGGTCAGGGGGCAGGATCAGCCCCAGCATTTT CASSVGVRGQDQPQHF
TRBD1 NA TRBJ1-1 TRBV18 TGTGCCAGCTCAGGGACAGGGGGAAACACTGAAGCTTTCTTT CASSGTGGNTEAFF
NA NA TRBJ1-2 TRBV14 TGTGCCAGCTCCCTCCCCTCGGACTATGGCTACACCTTC CASSLPSDYGYTF
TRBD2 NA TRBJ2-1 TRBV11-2 TGTGCCAGCAGCTTGGGCGGGGGGGCCTTTGAGCAGTTCTTC CASSLGGGAFEQFF
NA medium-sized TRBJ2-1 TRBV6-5 TGTGCCAGCAGTTCCCTGGGGGCTGAGGGCTACAATGAGCAGTTCTTC CASSSLGAEGYNEQFF
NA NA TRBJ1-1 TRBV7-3 TGTGCCAGCAGCCGTTTCCAGGAAATGAACACTGAAGCTTTCTTT CASSRFQEMNTEAFF
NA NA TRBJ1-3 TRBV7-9 TGTGCCAGCAACCCCGGGGCAAACACCATATATTTT CASNPGANTIYF
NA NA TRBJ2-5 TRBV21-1 TGTGCCAGCAGCAAAGGGGCAGACCTCCAAGAGACCCAGTACTTC CASSKGADLQETQYF
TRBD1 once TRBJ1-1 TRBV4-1 TGCGCCAGCAGCCACATTCGACAGGGTAACACTGAAGCTTTCTTT CASSHIRQGNTEAFF
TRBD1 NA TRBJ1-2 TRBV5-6 TGTGCCAGCAGCTTGGAGAGGGGGCGAGACTATGGCTACACCTTC CASSLERGRDYGYTF
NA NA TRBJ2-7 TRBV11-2 TGTGCCAGCAGCTTTACCTACGAGCAGTACTTC CASSFTYEQYF
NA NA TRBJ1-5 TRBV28 TGTGCCAGTTTCCCGGGACCGCCACCGGGGGACCAGCCCCAGCATTTT CASFPGPPPGDQPQHF
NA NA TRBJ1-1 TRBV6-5 TGTGCCAGCCACTGGGGGGGTGAGAACACTGAAGCTTTCTTT CASHWGGENTEAFF
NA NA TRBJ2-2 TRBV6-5 TGTGCCAGCAGTTACTCGAACGACAGGAACACCGGGGAGCTGTTTTTT CASSYSNDRNTGELFF
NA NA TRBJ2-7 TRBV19 TGTGCCAGTAGTATTGGGTCTCCCGGGTACGAGCAGTACTTC CASSIGSPGYEQYF
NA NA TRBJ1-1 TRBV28 TGTGCCAGCAGCTTATCCCACACCGAATCGAACACTGAAGCTTTCTTT CASSLSHTESNTEAFF
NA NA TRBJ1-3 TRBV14 TGTGCCAGCAGCCAGTTTACATACCCTGGAAACACCATATATTTT CASSQFTYPGNTIYF
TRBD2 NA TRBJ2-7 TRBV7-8 TGTGCCAGCAGCTTAGAGGGCGGGGGAAGTGAGTACGAGCAGTACTTC CASSLEGGGSEYEQYF
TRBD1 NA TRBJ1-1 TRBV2 TGTGCCAGCAGTGAGGCAGGGGGCAGGCCAGAAGCTTTCTTT CASSEAGGRPEAFF
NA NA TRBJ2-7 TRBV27 TGTGCCAGCAGTTTATCGCGAGGGGTAGAGCAGTACTTC CASSLSRGVEQYF
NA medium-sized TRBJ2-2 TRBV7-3 TGTGCCAGCAGCTTAAGAGCTAGGGGGACCGGGGAGCTGTTTTTT CASSLRARGTGELFF
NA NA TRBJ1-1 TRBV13 TGTGCCAGCAGCTTTAACAGTTACACTGAAGCTTTCTTT CASSFNSYTEAFF
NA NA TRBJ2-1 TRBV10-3 TGTGCCATCAGCGGCAGTGAGAGCCGACGCTCCTACAATGAGCAGTTCTTC CAISGSESRRSYNEQFF
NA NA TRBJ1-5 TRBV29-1 TGCAGCGTTGACGAGGGCAGGGGTCAGCCCCAGCATTTT CSVDEGRGQPQHF
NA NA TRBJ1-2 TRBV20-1 TGCAGTGCTAGAGAACGCTATGGCTACACCTTC CSARERYGYTF
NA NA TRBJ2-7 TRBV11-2 TGTGCCAGCAGCTTGTCGGTACAGGCGATAACCTACGAGCAGTACTTC CASSLSVQAITYEQYF
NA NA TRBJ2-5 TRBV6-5 TGTGCCAGCAGTTACGGAACCGGGGACCAAGAGACCCAGTACTTC CASSYGTGDQETQYF
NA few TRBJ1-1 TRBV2 TGTGCCAGCAGTTTAGGGGGGGCCACTGAAGCTTTCTTT CASSLGGATEAFF
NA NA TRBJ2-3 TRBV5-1 TGCGCCAGCAGCTACCTCGAGACTAGTGGGACCACAGATACGCAGTATTTT CASSYLETSGTTDTQYF
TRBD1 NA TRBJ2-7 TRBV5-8 TGTGCCAGCAGCTTGGTCGGGACAGGGCCCTACGAGCAGTACTTC CASSLVGTGPYEQYF
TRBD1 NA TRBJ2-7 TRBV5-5 TGTGCCAGCAGCTTGTCAGGGGGAGCCGACGAGCAGTACTTC CASSLSGGADEQYF
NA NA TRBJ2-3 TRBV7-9 TGTGCCAGCAGCTTTTGGTCGGATACGCAGTATTTT CASSFWSDTQYF
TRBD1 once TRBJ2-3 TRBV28 TGTGCCAGCAGTACATTCGACAGGGAACTCACAGATACGCAGTATTTT CASSTFDRELTDTQYF
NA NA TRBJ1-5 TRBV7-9 TGTGCCAGCAGCTCCGGGGGGGCTCAGCCCCAGCATTTT CASSSGGAQPQHF
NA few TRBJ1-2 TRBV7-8 TGTGCCAGCTCCCCAGGGGCTTATGGCTACACCTTC CASSPGAYGYTF
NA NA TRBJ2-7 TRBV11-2 TGTGCCAGCAGCTTTGGTAGTGGGTACGAGCAGTACTTC CASSFGSGYEQYF
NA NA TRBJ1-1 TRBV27 TGTGCCAGCAGTTTGGCCACTTGGAACACTGAAGCTTTCTTT CASSLATWNTEAFF
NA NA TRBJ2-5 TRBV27 TGTGCCAGCAGGAACGCAGGGGAGACCCAGTACTTC CASRNAGETQYF
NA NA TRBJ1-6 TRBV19 TGTGCCAGTATCGGATCCGAGCATTCACCCCTCCACTTT CASIGSEHSPLHF
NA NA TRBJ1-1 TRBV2 TGTGCCAACAAGCCGAACACTGAAGCTTTCTTT CANKPNTEAFF